This T cell receptor (beta chain) comes out of a study of blood T cell repertoires in COVID-19. Study in general: The origin of the acute and convalescent COVID-19 samples was the United States, Italy and Spain. Nucleic acid was either cDNA or gDNA, and it came from T cells, B-cell-depleted T cells, or PBMCs.

The sample holds a few counts of this clone. There are 16 residues in the CDR3. V was cut by 1 base and J by 1 base, with 14 bases left in between. Germline lookup yields CDR1 LGHDT and CDR2 YNNKEL (reference sequence). In the original analysis: Amplifying reference gene primers gave estimates of nucleated cell counts. Clones were read by immunoSEQ multiplex PCR, and TCRdb kept only the in-frame ones, dropping some. The DNA was the basis for D and trimming; V, J and clone size are from that table. Of tens of thousands of clones detected, around 78% appear once; the ten largest clones hold 15% to 18%. The origin of this receptor is a human donor in a cohort sampled during active COVID-19. Sequenced sample: peripheral blood. The rearrangement links TRBV3-1 (or the pseudogene TRBV3-2) to TRBJ2-7; possibly TRBD2 for D (5 bases). CDR3 loop: CASSQAPLDFSYEQYF. CDR3 nucleotides: TGTGCCAGCAGCCAAGCCCCCTTGGACTTTTCCTACGAGCAGTACTTC.